The 21 T cell receptor beta chains listed next were all sequenced from one sample in a study of CD4 T cells in relation to SARS-CoV-2 and coronaviruses. CD4+ T cells from unexposed donors were obtained before the COVID-19 pandemic (2011-2018). Isolation of CD4+ T cells took place after around 11 days in culture. The method was immunoSEQ multiplex PCR; TCRdb's version includes in-frame clones alone and lacks a portion of them. The data contain 20,000 to 25,000 clones, about 70% of them singletons. The antigens of these receptors remain unknown. The sequenced sample was CD4+ T cells from PBMCs, cultured in vitro. Receptors were obtained from a human donor in good health.

V gene TRBV30 combines with J gene TRBJ2-1, with a possible D match to TRBD1 (6 bases). This CDR3 has 15 amino acids. V was cut by 4 bases and J by 4 bases, with 17 bases left in between. Germline CDR1 is GTSNPN and CDR2 is SVGIG (reference sequence). The CDR3 region is CAWTSGVSPYNEQFF. The CDR3 DNA sequence: TGTGCCTGGACCTCAGGGGTTTCCCCTTACAATGAGCAGTTCTTC. The variable domain in full, with the rest retrieved from reference TRBV30 and TRBJ2-1, is SQTIHQWPATLVQPVGSPLSLECTVEGTSNPNLYWYRQAAGRGLQLLFYSVGIGQISSEVPQNLSASRPQDRQFILSSKKLLLSDSGFYLCAWTSGVSPYNEQFFGPGTRLTVL.

The chain is built from TRBV11-3 and TRBJ2-2, with D unclear. Deletions cut 3 bases from V and 1 base from J, with 6 bases between. The length of the CDR3 is 14 residues. Germline V gene data show CDR1 as SGHNT and CDR2 as YENEEA. CDR3 in amino acids: CASSFGGNTGELFF. The CDR3 coding sequence is TGTGCCAGCAGCTTCGGTGGGAACACCGGGGAGCTGTTTTTT.

This chain links TRBV9 with TRBJ2-3, with D hard to call. Germline CDR1 reads SGDLS; CDR2 reads YYNGEE. V lost 1 base and J 0 bases, leaving 6 bases between the germline ends. CDR3 length equals 14 residues. The chain's CDR3 is CASSVKISTDTQYF. CDR3 nucleotide sequence: TGTGCCAGCAGCGTAAAAATAAGCACAGATACGCAGTATTTT.

This sequence joins TRBV19 and TRBJ1-5; no clear D. The CDR3 is made up of 14 amino acids. Trimming removed 3 bases from V and 5 bases from J, with 11 bases in between. In germline, CDR1 is LNHDA, CDR2 SQIVND (reference sequence). Here the CDR3 DNA reads TGTGCCAGTAGTATCGGAGGGTGGGATCAGCCCCAGCATTTT. It is translated as CASSIGGWDQPQHF.

This chain joins TRBV20-1 and TRBJ1-6; a possible D gene is TRBD1 (5 bases). Trimming pared 3 bases from V and 7 bases from J, leaving 16 bases between. Germline CDR1 DFQATT, CDR2 SNEGSKA (reference sequence). This CDR3 comprises 15 residues. The CDR3 reads CSASRTGRGNSPLHF. The CDR3 coding sequence is TGCAGTGCTAGTCGAACGGGGCGCGGGAATTCACCCCTCCACTTT.

This sequence joins TRBV5-1 and TRBJ2-7; 7 bases map to TRBD2. Germline V lookup: CDR1 SGHRS, CDR2 YFSETQ. The CDR3 length is 16 residues. The J segment lost 0 bases and the V segment lost 0 bases, leaving 6 bases of the junction unmatched. Written as DNA, the CDR3 is TGCGCCAGCAGCTTGGCCGGTAGCGGGCCCTCCTACGAGCAGTACTTC. The encoded protein is CASSLAGSGPSYEQYF.

This clone was detected only a few times. This sequence joins TRBV4-2 and TRBJ1-2; D gene unclear. V was cut by 1 base and J by 3 bases, with 9 bases left in between. Germline CDR1 is LGHNA and CDR2 is YNFKEQ. The CDR3 consists of 14 residues. CDR3 region: CASSQVSEDYGYTF. DNA of the CDR3: TGTGCCAGCAGCCAAGTGAGTGAGGACTATGGCTACACCTTC.

This clone was observed a few times. The V and J genes are TRBV5-5 and TRBJ1-6; 8 nucleotides line up with TRBD1. The CDR3 extends over 16 amino acids. Trimming removed 1 base from V and 6 bases from J; junction bases left unmatched: 6. The germline CDR1 and CDR2 sequences are SGHKS and YYEKEE (reference sequence). The CDR3 nucleotides are TGTGCCAGCAGCTTGAACCAGGGGGCTCTTAATTCACCCCTCCACTTT. Translation: CASSLNQGALNSPLHF.

The chain recombines TRBV9 with TRBJ2-1; perhaps TRBD2 as D (6 bases). The CDR3 sequence is 15 residues long. Germline values: CDR1 SGDLS, CDR2 YYNGEE. V shed 0 bases and J shed 5 bases, with 12 bases lying between them. The CDR3 is CASSVEGGRHNEQFF. The CDR3 DNA is TGTGCCAGCAGCGTAGAGGGAGGACGCCACAATGAGCAGTTCTTC.

In this sample, this clone is large. This chain links TRBV6-2 or TRBV6-3 with TRBJ1-1; 8 bases fit TRBD1. The junction had 6 bases not matched to a gene; V was cut back by 4 bases and J by 5 bases. Germline loops: CDR1 MNHEY, CDR2 SVGEGT. The CDR3 contains 14 residues. CDR3 in amino acids: CASSSRTGRTEAFF. CDR3 DNA: TGTGCCAGCAGTTCCCGGACAGGGCGAACTGAAGCTTTCTTT.

The chain combines TRBV7-2 with TRBJ2-3; tentatively, D is TRBD2 (6 bases). Germline V gene data show CDR1 as SGHTA and CDR2 as FQGNSA. This CDR3 has 15 amino acids. V was shortened by 1 base and J by 1 base, with 9 bases between the two germline ends. CDR3 in amino acids: CASSLVLAGTDTQYF. The DNA for the CDR3 is TGTGCCAGCAGCTTAGTACTAGCCGGCACAGATACGCAGTATTTT.

The sample holds one count of this clone. V usage is TRBV5-5 and J usage is TRBJ2-7, with 14 positions matching TRBD2. Germline V gene data show CDR1 as SGHKS and CDR2 as YYEKEE (reference sequence). Unmatched junction bases numbered 12, after V lost 7 bases and J lost 0 bases. The CDR3 is 18 residues long. The CDR3 spells CASGMGLAGALFSYEQYF. The CDR3 DNA reads TGTGCCAGCGGTATGGGACTAGCGGGGGCTCTATTCTCCTACGAGCAGTACTTC.

This chain links TRBV6-5 with TRBJ2-7; D gene unclear. CDR1 is MNHEY, CDR2 SVGAGI, per germline. Trimming left V 8 bases short and J 4 bases short, with 21 bases between. The CDR3 totals 15 residues. The CDR3, as DNA: TGTGCCAGCGAAGGTTGGGTCAGGTGGGGTTACGAGCAGTACTTC. Amino acids: CASEGWVRWGYEQYF.

In its sample, this clone was seen once. The chain joins TRBV18 to TRBJ2-3, with D perhaps given as TRBD1 or TRBD2 (5 bases each). The V end lost 2 bases, the J end lost 4 bases, and 10 bases lay between the germline ends. Germline CDR1 KGHSH, CDR2 LQKENI. The CDR3 contains 14 residues. For the CDR3, the DNA is TGTGCCAGCTCACCATCGGGGCGGTCAGATACGCAGTATTTT. Translated, it gives CASSPSGRSDTQYF. The whole variable domain, filled in from reference TRBV18 and TRBJ2-3, reads NAGVMQNPRHLVRRRGQEARLRCSPMKGHSHVYWYRQLPEEGLKFMVYLQKENIIDESGMPKERFSAEFPKEGPSILRIQQVVRGDSAAYFCASSPSGRSDTQYFGPGTRLTVL.

The V and J genes are TRBV18 and TRBJ1-3; possible D gene TRBD1, 6 bases. Looked up from germline, CDR1 is KGHSH and CDR2 is LQKENI. This CDR3 has 16 residues. The V end lost 4 bases, the J end lost 0 bases, and 13 bases lay between the germline ends. CDR3 sequence (DNA): TGTGCCAGCTCACAAAGACAGGATCTCTCTGGAAACACCATATATTTT. This sequence encodes CASSQRQDLSGNTIYF.

V usage is TRBV7-4 and J usage is TRBJ1-3; D unresolved. V shed 9 bases and J shed 0 bases, with 15 bases lying between them. CDR1 is SGHVT, CDR2 SQSDAQ, per germline. The CDR3 has 15 amino acids. CDR3 sequence reads: CARGSWCGSGNTIYF. DNA of the CDR3: TGTGCCAGGGGATCTTGGTGCGGCTCTGGAAACACCATATATTTT.

The chain employs TRBV9 and TRBJ2-4; D remains unclear. CDR1 SGDLS and CDR2 YYNGEE come from the germline V gene. V gave up 4 bases and J gave up 8 bases, with 13 bases separating them. The length of the CDR3 is 13 residues. The CDR3 DNA reads as TGTGCCAGCAGCATCCGAAGTGGGGACATTCAGTACTTC. It translates to CASSIRSGDIQYF.

The V call is TRBV13, the J call TRBJ2-3, with D tentatively TRBD2 (6 bases). The CDR3 has 16 amino acids. The germline CDR1 and CDR2 sequences are PRHDT and FYEKMQ (reference sequence). Trimming left V 1 base short and J 4 bases short, with 15 bases between. CDR3 DNA sequence: TGTGCCAGCAGCTTAGTTGCGGGGCCAGGAGCAGATACGCAGTATTTT. Translated: CASSLVAGPGADTQYF.

The chain is built from TRBV18 and TRBJ2-1, with 11 positions matching TRBD2. There are 16 residues in the CDR3. The trim removed 4 bases at V and 5 bases at J, leaving 7 bases unmatched. Germline V gene lookup returns CDR1 KGHSH and CDR2 LQKENI. The CDR3 region is CASSLRLAGFDNEQFF. Here the CDR3 DNA reads TGTGCCAGCTCACTTCGACTAGCGGGATTTGACAATGAGCAGTTCTTC.

This rearrangement joins TRBV4-2 to TRBJ1-6; no definite D call. The CDR3 runs 18 residues. Germline lookup yields CDR1 LGHNA and CDR2 YNFKEQ. Trimming left V 4 bases short and J 5 bases short, with 21 bases between. DNA for the CDR3: TGTGCCAGCAGCCGAGAGACCATGGATAGGAAAAATAATTCACCCCTCCACTTT. Its translation: CASSRETMDRKNNSPLHF.

This clone was seen a handful of times. The chain couples TRBV9 to TRBJ2-2; 11 nucleotides align to TRBD2. The CDR3 length is 16 residues. Trimming removed 3 bases from V and 5 bases from J; junction bases left unmatched: 6. Germline V CDR1 and CDR2: SGDLS, YYNGEE. In DNA form, the CDR3 reads TGTGCCAGCAGCGCCTTAGCGGGGGGGAGAACCGGGGAGCTGTTTTTT. The encoded protein is CASSALAGGRTGELFF.